One sample yielded the 8 T cell receptor beta chains listed below, sequenced in a study of blood T cell repertoires in COVID-19. Some clones are missing from TCRdb's copy, which holds only in-frame ones; the method was immunoSEQ multiplex PCR. The profile shows some 180,000 clones, 70% to 90% of them singletons. The sequenced sample was peripheral blood. The origin of the receptors is a man aged 70-80 years with active or convalescent COVID-19.

The chain is built from TRBV28 and TRBJ1-1; a possible D gene is TRBD1 (6 bases). V lost 4 bases and J lost 5, with 14 bases in between. The CDR3 covers 14 residues. In germline, CDR1 is MDHEN, CDR2 SYDVKM. CDR3 amino acids: CASSSPQGWTEAFF. The CDR3 region has the DNA TGTGCCAGCAGTTCCCCACAGGGTTGGACTGAAGCTTTCTTT.

CDR3 in amino acids: CASSQGLAGVNEQFF. DNA for the CDR3: TGCGCCAGCAGCCAAGGGCTAGCGGGGGTCAATGAGCAGTTCTTC. The chain employs TRBV4-1 and TRBJ2-1, with 10 bases matching TRBD2. The ends lost 1 base at V and 6 bases at J; junction bases unmatched: 3. Germline V gives CDR1 MGHRA, CDR2 YSYEKL. This CDR3 is built from 15 residues.

The chain joins TRBV7-8 to TRBJ1-1; no definite D call. Germline CDR1 reads SGHVS; CDR2 reads FQNEAQ. The CDR3 runs 15 residues. The V and J ends lost 1 base and 0 bases respectively, with 9 bases between them. This chain's CDR3 is CASSLGRELNTEAFF. CDR3 bases: TGTGCCAGCAGCTTAGGTCGGGAGTTGAACACTGAAGCTTTCTTT.

The chain joins TRBV7-2 to TRBJ1-3, with 8 bases matching TRBD1. The CDR3 has 16 amino acids. Trimming cost V 5 bases and J 0 bases; bases outside gene matches: 6. Germline CDR1 reads SGHTA; CDR2 reads FQGNSA. In DNA form, the CDR3 reads TGTGCCAGCAGCCTCCGGACAGGGAGCTCTGGAAACACCATATATTTT. Amino acids: CASSLRTGSSGNTIYF. The complete variable domain, with remaining parts taken from reference TRBV7-2 and TRBJ1-3, reads GAGVSQSPSNKVTEKGKDVELRCDPISGHTALYWYRQSLGQGLEFLIYFQGNSAPDKSGLPSDRFSAERTGGSVSTLTIQRTQQEDSAVYLCASSLRTGSSGNTIYFGEGSWLTVV.

This sequence joins TRBV6-5 and TRBJ1-1; 10 nucleotides align to TRBD1. CDR3 length: 16 amino acids. The germline gives CDR1 MNHEY, CDR2 SVGAGI. J gave up 1 base and V 1 base, and 3 bases lay outside the gene matches. CDR3: CASSYLGQGRNTEAFF. CDR3 coding DNA: TGTGCCAGCAGTTACTTGGGACAGGGGAGGAACACTGAAGCTTTCTTT.

The rearrangement links TRBV18 to TRBJ1-4; no definite D call. Germline CDR1 and CDR2: KGHSH and LQKENI. V lost 5 bases to trimming and J lost 0 bases, with 13 bases between them. The CDR3 is made up of 16 amino acids. CDR3 DNA sequence: TGTGCCAGCTCAACGGGAGTCGTTGCAACTAATGAAAAACTGTTTTTT. This codes for CASSTGVVATNEKLFF.

V usage is TRBV7-2 and J usage is TRBJ1-6; TRBD1 is a possible D gene (5 bases). In germline, CDR1 is SGHTA, CDR2 FQGNSA. V was pared by 5 bases and J by 9 bases, with 17 bases between. This CDR3 region has 15 residues. The CDR3 DNA reads TGTGCCAGCAGCCCAGGACATTCTAGGCCTTCACCCCTCCACTTT. Encoded protein: CASSPGHSRPSPLHF.

The chain uses TRBV27 and TRBJ1-1, with D possibly being TRBD1 (5 bases). This CDR3 contains 16 residues. Germline V gene sequence: CDR1 MNHEY, CDR2 SMNVEV (reference sequence). V lost 7 bases and J lost 0, with 18 bases in between. The CDR3 DNA follows: TGTGCCAGCACCCCCTGGCCAGGGCATATGAACACTGAAGCTTTCTTT. Its translation: CASTPWPGHMNTEAFF.